The subject of this entry is one T cell receptor (beta chain). Its specificity is not known. CDR1 and CDR2 from the germline V gene are SGHAT and FQNNGV. CDR3 length: 14 amino acids. With 2 bases removed from V and 6 bases from J, the gap between germline ends came to 14 bases. The sample originates from a study of vaccination effects on CD4 cells after COVID-19. Some clones are missing from TCRdb's copy, which holds only in-frame ones; the method was immunoSEQ multiplex PCR. The sample includes tens of thousands of clones, 50% to 70% seen only once; the top ten take roughly 5.5%. CD4+ T cell isolation took place after 10 days of culture.

This chain links TRBV11-2 with TRBJ2-7, with D possibly matching TRBD2 (5 bases). The sample in question was CD4+ T cells from PBMCs cultured without peptide, obtained before COVID-19 vaccination. The TCR originated in a human donor who received a COVID-19 vaccine. The CDR3 nucleotides are TGTGCCAGCAGCTTATTGGCCAGAGAGGGCGAGCAGTACTTC. Translating gives CASSLLAREGEQYF.